Each of the 13 T cell receptor beta chains below was sequenced from the same sample in a study of shared clonotypes between healthy human individuals. CD45RO-negative CD8 cells positively selected for CCR7 made up the naive population, which excluded terminally differentiated effector memory CD45RA+ cells. Assay: immunoSEQ multiplex PCR; the TCRdb copy retains only in-frame clones and omits some. Of hundreds of thousands of clones listed, 96% are singletons. Material for sequencing was naive CD8+ T cells sorted from blood. These receptors were collected from a man aged 25-45 years in good health.

CDR3: CASSERLGGTDTQYF. CDR3 DNA: TGTGCCAGCAGCGAGCGGCTCGGGGGCACAGATACGCAGTATTTT. The V call is TRBV7-9, the J call TRBJ2-3; D is possibly TRBD2 (5 bases). The V and J ends lost 5 bases and 1 base respectively, with 13 bases between them. Germline V CDR1 and CDR2: SEHNR, FQNEAQ (reference sequence). This CDR3 is built from 15 residues.

A remark on this clone: This specimen includes other DNA sequences encoding the same CDR3. This chain links TRBV7-9 with TRBJ1-1; perhaps TRBD1 as D (6 bases). CDR1 is SEHNR and CDR2 is FQNEAQ in the germline V gene (reference sequence). Trimming left V 4 bases short and J 5 bases short, with 11 bases between. The CDR3 contains 13 residues. The CDR3 protein is CASSSRGGTEAFF. The CDR3 nucleotides read TGTGCCAGCAGCTCCAGGGGAGGGACTGAAGCTTTCTTT.

The rearrangement uses TRBV27 and TRBJ2-7; 8 bases match TRBD1. J gave up 4 bases and V 2 bases, and 1 base lay outside the gene matches. The germline V gene has CDR1 MNHEY and CDR2 SMNVEV (reference sequence). CDR3 length equals 13 residues. The CDR3 spells CASSLRDRYEQYF. For the CDR3, the DNA is TGTGCCAGCAGTTTAAGGGACAGGTACGAGCAGTACTTC.

The rearrangement links TRBV4-1 to TRBJ2-5, with 9 bases aligning to TRBD1. Trimming at V came to 3 bases and at J to 3 bases, leaving 8 bases not matched to a gene. The CDR3 loop spans 16 amino acids. CDR1 and CDR2 (germline): MGHRA, YSYEKL. The CDR3 nucleotides read TGCGCCAGCAGCCATCCCAGACAGGGGGAGAAAGAGACCCAGTACTTC. It yields the protein CASSHPRQGEKETQYF.

J is TRBJ1-4 and V is TRBV7-8, with D uncertain. The CDR3 spans 14 residues. Germline V gene sequence: CDR1 SGHVS, CDR2 FQNEAQ. Trimming took 5 bases from V and 0 from J, leaving 7 bases between them. The DNA for the CDR3 is TGTGCCAGCAGCCAGCTGACAACTAATGAAAAACTGTTTTTT. As protein: CASSQLTTNEKLFF.

The rearrangement links TRBV14 to TRBJ2-6, with D perhaps TRBD1 (5 bases). Trimming removed 5 bases at V and 0 bases at J, with 17 bases between. Germline V gene lookup returns CDR1 SGHDN and CDR2 FVKESK. The CDR3 is 18 residues long. The CDR3 nucleotides read TGTGCCAGCAGCGACATCATTGGGGCTCACTCTGGGGCCAACGTCCTGACTTTC. Amino acid sequence: CASSDIIGAHSGANVLTF.

The V gene is TRBV19, the J gene TRBJ2-7; 8 bases are a match to TRBD1. V shed 1 base, J shed 2 bases, and the junction held 4 bases outside the gene matches. The CDR3 totals 15 residues. Germline V gene data show CDR1 as LNHDA and CDR2 as SQIVND (reference sequence). CDR3 loop: CASSIVPDRAYEQYF. The DNA for the CDR3 is TGTGCCAGTAGTATAGTTCCGGACAGGGCCTACGAGCAGTACTTC. Combining the CDR3 with reference TRBV19 and TRBJ2-7 gives the whole variable domain DGGITQSPKYLFRKEGQNVTLSCEQNLNHDAMYWYRQDPGQGLRLIYYSQIVNDFQKGDIAEGYSVSREKKESFPLTVTSAQKNPTAFYLCASSIVPDRAYEQYFGPGTRLTVT.

The chain carries TRBV7-9 and TRBJ2-2, with 9 bases identical to TRBD2. Germline V CDR1 and CDR2: SEHNR, FQNEAQ (reference sequence). Trimming cost V 4 bases and J 5 bases; bases outside gene matches: 5. This CDR3 is 15 amino acids long. CDR3 protein: CASSSTLAGTGELFF. For the CDR3, the DNA is TGTGCCAGCAGCTCGACGCTAGCGGGAACCGGGGAGCTGTTTTTT.

The chain has TRBV27 and TRBJ2-3, with 8 positions matching TRBD1. Trimming removed 8 bases from V and 2 bases from J; junction bases left unmatched: 15. Germline loops: CDR1 MNHEY, CDR2 SMNVEV (reference sequence). The CDR3 has 17 residues. The CDR3 reads CASAHPPGDRNTDTQYF. Written as DNA, the CDR3 is TGTGCCAGCGCCCACCCCCCCGGGGACAGGAACACAGATACGCAGTATTTT.

This clone was counted once. This chain connects TRBV20-1 to TRBJ2-5, with D uncertain. Trimming took 5 bases from V and 5 from J, leaving 9 bases between them. The CDR3 consists of 11 residues. CDR1 DFQATT and CDR2 SNEGSKA come from the germline V gene (reference sequence). The DNA of the CDR3 is TGCAGTGCTCTACCGGGTGAGACCCAGTACTTC. Its protein is CSALPGETQYF.

This chain connects TRBV11-2 to TRBJ2-7; the match to TRBD1 covers 10 bases. Unmatched junction bases numbered 3, after V lost 6 bases and J lost 4 bases. The CDR3 is 13 residues long. Germline values: CDR1 SGHAT, CDR2 FQNNGV. CDR3 region: CASRRQGAYEQYF. The CDR3 DNA reads TGTGCCAGCAGAAGACAGGGGGCTTACGAGCAGTACTTC.

The chain carries TRBV11-2 and TRBJ2-5; D call uncertain. This CDR3 has 11 residues. Trimming took 3 bases from V and 5 from J, leaving 4 bases between them. CDR1 and CDR2 (germline): SGHAT, FQNNGV. Here the CDR3 reads CASSFEETQYF. The CDR3 nucleotides read TGTGCCAGCAGCTTTGAGGAGACCCAGTACTTC. The full variable domain, its missing parts supplied by reference TRBV11-2 and TRBJ2-5, is EAGVAQSPRYKIIEKRQSVAFWCNPISGHATLYWYQQILGQGPKLLIQFQNNGVVDDSQLPKDRFSAERLKGVDSTLKIQPAKLEDSAVYLCASSFEETQYFGPGTRLLVL.

This clone was observed a single time. The chain combines TRBV5-4 with TRBJ2-3; the D gene is possibly TRBD2 (5 bases). This CDR3 comprises 15 residues. Germline CDR1 and CDR2: SGHNT and YYREEE (reference sequence). CDR3 DNA: TGTGCTCTGAGGAATGGAGGCAGGTTGCCAGATACGCAGTATTTT. Amino acid sequence: CALRNGGRLPDTQYF.